The 5 T cell receptor beta chains below all came from one sample that was sequenced in a study of cytomegalovirus exposure and HLA in healthy donors. TCRdb keeps only in-frame clones here, not all; method: immunoSEQ multiplex PCR. The table shows about 150,000 clones, with approximately 94% occurring only once. Sequencing input: PBMCs. These receptors were collected from a man aged 18 to 29 in good health and CMV-seropositive.

The rearrangement uses TRBV15 and TRBJ1-5; no definite D call. Trimming shortened V by 0 bases and J by 7 bases, and 7 bases separated the two germline ends. The CDR3 is 13 residues long. CDR1 and CDR2 from the germline V gene are LNHNV and YYDKDF (reference sequence). As DNA, the CDR3 is TGTGCCACCAGCAGAGATATTGGCCAGCCCCAGCATTTT. Protein: CATSRDIGQPQHF.

V is TRBV6-4 and J is TRBJ2-7; possible D gene TRBD2, 6 bases. Trimming shortened V by 6 bases and J by 4 bases, and 19 bases separated the two germline ends. The CDR3 spans 15 residues. Per germline, CDR1 MRHNA and CDR2 SNTAGT. The CDR3 nucleotides are TGTGCCAGCAGCCCACGACTAGGAGCGGTTTACGAGCAGTACTTC. Protein sequence: CASSPRLGAVYEQYF.

The chain is built from TRBV9 and TRBJ2-1; 14 bases fit TRBD2. The germline V gene encodes CDR1 SGDLS and CDR2 YYNGEE. The V gene end was trimmed by 1 base and the J gene end by 9 bases; junction bases not matched to a gene: 9. CDR3 size: 17 residues. For the CDR3, the DNA is TGTGCCAGCAGCGTAAGACTAGCGGGAGGGCCGGGGGGTGAGCAGTTCTTC. It codes for CASSVRLAGGPGGEQFF.

The chain employs TRBV2 and TRBJ1-4; TRBD1 is a possible D gene (5 bases). The germline CDR1 and CDR2 sequences are SNHLY and FYNNEI. The germline V and J ends were trimmed by 7 bases and 8 bases, with 11 bases remaining between them. This CDR3 spans 12 amino acids. The CDR3 reads CASKQDREKLFF. The CDR3 DNA reads TGTGCCAGCAAACAAGACAGAGAAAAACTGTTTTTT.

The chain has TRBV7-9 and TRBJ2-5, with 10 bases matching TRBD1. The germline gives CDR1 SEHNR, CDR2 FQNEAQ (reference sequence). This CDR3 has 15 amino acids. J lost 5 bases, V lost 5 bases, and 8 bases had no gene match. The CDR3 coding sequence is TGTGCCAGCAGCAAAGGACAGGGGGTGGAGGAGACCCAGTACTTC. Translated: CASSKGQGVEETQYF.